This section outlines one TCR beta chain sequence together with its context. These data originate in a study of blood T cell repertoires in COVID-19. Study-level information: The samples span acute and convalescent COVID-19 from the United States, Italy and Spain. From T cells, B-cell-depleted T cells, or PBMCs came the material, which was cDNA or gDNA.

TCRdb's table, derived via immunoSEQ multiplex PCR, lists solely in-frame clones and lacks some. The sample lists 55,000 to 75,000 clones, roughly 80% occurring once. The sample consisted of peripheral blood. The sequence was obtained from a man older than 75 with active COVID-19.

This CDR3 is CATNGAGRVSTDTQYF. The CDR3 DNA is TGTGCCACCAATGGTGCGGGACGGGTATCGACAGATACGCAGTATTTT. This chain connects TRBV15 to TRBJ2-3; a weak D match, TRBD2 (6 bases). Germline V lookup: CDR1 LNHNV, CDR2 YYDKDF (reference sequence). The CDR3 covers 16 residues. V lost 7 bases, J lost 3 bases, and 20 bases lay in between.